This T cell receptor beta chain was obtained from a study of vaccination effects on CD4 cells after COVID-19. Broader study findings: Substantial clonal contraction characterized both infection- and vaccine-induced clones late after vaccination. Convalescent post-vaccine spike-reactive clones were mostly newly vaccine-induced.

Germline assignment: CDR1 SGHNT and CDR2 YYREEE (reference sequence). V lost 3 bases and J 5 bases, leaving 15 bases between the germline ends. This CDR3 region has 15 residues. Only in-frame clones appear in the TCRdb table, and some are missing; sequencing was by immunoSEQ multiplex PCR. The table shows about 45,000 clones, with approximately 77% occurring only once. Worth noting for this clone: Its antigen remains unknown.

Sequencing followed a ViraFEST assay step that expanded antigen-specific CD4+ T cells with viral peptide pools. CD4+ T cells were isolated after 10 days of culture. The person's infection with SARS-CoV-2, confirmed by PCR, took place between March and December 2020. In culture with 10 IU/ml IL-2 and 8.5 to 10 ug/ml peptides, PBMC were grown at fewer than 2.5 million per well. The rearrangement links TRBV5-4 to TRBJ1-5; D might be TRBD1 (6 bases). The source of this sequence is a human donor who had a prior SARS-CoV-2 infection. Sample: CD4+ T cells from PBMCs cultured with a peptide pool, taken before COVID-19 vaccination. The CDR3 sequence is CASSSGGGRDQPQHF. CDR3 nucleotide sequence: TGTGCCAGCAGCTCGGGGGGGGGCAGGGATCAGCCCCAGCATTTT. The entire variable domain, with the rest obtained from reference TRBV5-4 and TRBJ1-5, is as follows: ETGVTQSPTHLIKTRGQQVTLRCSSQSGHNTVSWYQQALGQGPQFIFQYYREEENGRGNFPPRFSGLQFPNYSSELNVNALELDDSALYLCASSSGGGRDQPQHFGDGTRLSIL.